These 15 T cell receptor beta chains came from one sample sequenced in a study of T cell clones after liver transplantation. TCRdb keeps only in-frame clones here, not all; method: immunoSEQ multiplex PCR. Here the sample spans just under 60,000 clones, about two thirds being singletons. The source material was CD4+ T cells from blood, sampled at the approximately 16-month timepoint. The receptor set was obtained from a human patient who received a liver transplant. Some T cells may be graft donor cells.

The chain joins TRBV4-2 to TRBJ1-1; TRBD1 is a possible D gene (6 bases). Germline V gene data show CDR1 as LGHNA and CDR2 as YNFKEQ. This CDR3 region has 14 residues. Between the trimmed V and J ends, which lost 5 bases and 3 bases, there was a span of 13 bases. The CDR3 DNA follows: TGTGCCAGCAGCGATCGACAGGACTACACTGAAGCTTTCTTT. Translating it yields CASSDRQDYTEAFF.

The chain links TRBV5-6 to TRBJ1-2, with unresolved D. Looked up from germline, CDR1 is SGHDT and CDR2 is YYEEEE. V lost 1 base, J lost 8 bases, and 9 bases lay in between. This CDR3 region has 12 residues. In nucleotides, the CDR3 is TGTGCCAGCAGCTTGCGAGTTGAAGGCTACACCTTC. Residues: CASSLRVEGYTF.

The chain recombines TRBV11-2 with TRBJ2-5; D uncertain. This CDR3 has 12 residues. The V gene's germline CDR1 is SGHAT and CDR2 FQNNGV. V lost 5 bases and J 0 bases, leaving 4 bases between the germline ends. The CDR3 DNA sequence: TGTGCCAGCAGCCCCAACCAAGAGACCCAGTACTTC. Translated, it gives CASSPNQETQYF.

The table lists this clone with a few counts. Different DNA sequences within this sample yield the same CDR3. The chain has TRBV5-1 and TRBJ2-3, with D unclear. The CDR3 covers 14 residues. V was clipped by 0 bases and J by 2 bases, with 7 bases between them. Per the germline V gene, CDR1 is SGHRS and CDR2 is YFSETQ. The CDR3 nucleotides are TGCGCCAGCAGCTTGGCCACGGTCACAGATACGCAGTATTTT. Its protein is CASSLATVTDTQYF. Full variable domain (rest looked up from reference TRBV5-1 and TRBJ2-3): KAGVTQTPRYLIKTRGQQVTLSCSPISGHRSVSWYQQTPGQGLQFLFEYFSETQRNKGNFPGRFSGRQFSNSRSEMNVSTLELGDSALYLCASSLATVTDTQYFGPGTRLTVL.

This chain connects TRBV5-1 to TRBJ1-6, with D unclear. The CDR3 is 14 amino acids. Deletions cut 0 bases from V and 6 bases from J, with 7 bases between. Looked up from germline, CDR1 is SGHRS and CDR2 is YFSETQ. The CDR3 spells CASSLDNVNSPLHF. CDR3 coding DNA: TGCGCCAGCAGCTTGGACAACGTTAATTCACCCCTCCACTTT.

CDR3 DNA sequence: TGTGCCAGCAGCGTAAGGACAGGGGGCGAAGATGAGCAGTTCTTC. It translates to CASSVRTGGEDEQFF. V gene TRBV9 combines with J gene TRBJ2-1, with 11 positions matching TRBD1. The CDR3 totals 15 residues. Germline V gives CDR1 SGDLS, CDR2 YYNGEE. V was clipped by 1 base and J by 8 bases; unmatched bases: 5. The variable domain in full, completed from reference TRBV9 and TRBJ2-1, reads DSGVTQTPKHLITATGQRVTLRCSPRSGDLSVYWYQQSLDQGLQFLIQYYNGEERAKGNILERFSAQQFPDLHSELNLSSLELGDSALYFCASSVRTGGEDEQFFGPGTRLTVL.

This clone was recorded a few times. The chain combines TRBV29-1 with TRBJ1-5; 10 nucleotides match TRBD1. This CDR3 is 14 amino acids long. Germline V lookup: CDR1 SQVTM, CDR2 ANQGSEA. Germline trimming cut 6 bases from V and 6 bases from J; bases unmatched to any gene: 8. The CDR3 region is CSVRQGAAGQPQHF. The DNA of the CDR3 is TGCAGCGTCAGACAGGGGGCGGCGGGTCAGCCCCAGCATTTT.

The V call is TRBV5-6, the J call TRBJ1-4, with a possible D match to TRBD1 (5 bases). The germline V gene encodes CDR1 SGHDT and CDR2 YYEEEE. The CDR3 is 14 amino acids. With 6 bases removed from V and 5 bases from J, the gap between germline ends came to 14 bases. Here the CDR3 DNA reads TGTGCCAGCACGGGTATCGGGGGGAATGAAAAACTGTTTTTT. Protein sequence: CASTGIGGNEKLFF.

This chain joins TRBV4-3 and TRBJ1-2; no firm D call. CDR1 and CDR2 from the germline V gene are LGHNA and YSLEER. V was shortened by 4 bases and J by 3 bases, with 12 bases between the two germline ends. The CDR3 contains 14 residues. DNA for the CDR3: TGCGCCAGCAGCCCCGGAGGGATCGACTATGGCTACACCTTC. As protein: CASSPGGIDYGYTF.

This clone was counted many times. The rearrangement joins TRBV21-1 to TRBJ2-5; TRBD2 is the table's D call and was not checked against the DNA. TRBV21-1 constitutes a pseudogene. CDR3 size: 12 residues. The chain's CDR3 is CASTKPQETQYF. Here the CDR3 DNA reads TGTGCCAGCACTAAGCCCCAAGAGACCCAGTACTTC.

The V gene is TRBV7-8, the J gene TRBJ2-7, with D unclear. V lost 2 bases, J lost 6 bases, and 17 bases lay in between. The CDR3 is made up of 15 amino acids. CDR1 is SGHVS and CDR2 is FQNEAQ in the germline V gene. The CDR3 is CASSLNLAAPSEQYV. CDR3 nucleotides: TGTGCCAGCAGCTTAAATCTCGCGGCCCCCAGCGAGCAGTACGTC.

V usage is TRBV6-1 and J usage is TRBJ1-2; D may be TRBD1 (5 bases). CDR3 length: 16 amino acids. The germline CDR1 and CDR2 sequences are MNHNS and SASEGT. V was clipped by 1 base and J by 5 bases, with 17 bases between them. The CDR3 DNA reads TGTGCCAGCAGTGAAGGGTTCATGGGGGGGTTTTATGGCTACACCTTC. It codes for CASSEGFMGGFYGYTF.

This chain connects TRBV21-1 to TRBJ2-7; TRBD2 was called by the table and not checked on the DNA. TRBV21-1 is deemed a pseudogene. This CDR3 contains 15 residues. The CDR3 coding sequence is TGTGCCAGCAGCAAATTTAAGTGGAGGTCCTACGAGCAGTACGTC. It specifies CASSKFKWRSYEQYV.

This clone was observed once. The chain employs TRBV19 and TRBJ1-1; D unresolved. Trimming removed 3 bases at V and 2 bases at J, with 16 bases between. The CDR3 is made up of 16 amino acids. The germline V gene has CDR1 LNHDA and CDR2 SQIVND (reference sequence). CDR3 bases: TGTGCCAGTAGTATTTGGGGTCCTACCTCAAACACTGAAGCTTTCTTT. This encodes CASSIWGPTSNTEAFF.

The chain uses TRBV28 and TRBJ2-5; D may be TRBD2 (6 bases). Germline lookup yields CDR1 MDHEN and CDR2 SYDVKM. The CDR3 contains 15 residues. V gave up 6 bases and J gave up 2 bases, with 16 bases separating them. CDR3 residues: CASSPTRGAQETQYF. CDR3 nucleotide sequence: TGTGCCAGCAGCCCTACCCGCGGGGCACAAGAGACCCAGTACTTC.